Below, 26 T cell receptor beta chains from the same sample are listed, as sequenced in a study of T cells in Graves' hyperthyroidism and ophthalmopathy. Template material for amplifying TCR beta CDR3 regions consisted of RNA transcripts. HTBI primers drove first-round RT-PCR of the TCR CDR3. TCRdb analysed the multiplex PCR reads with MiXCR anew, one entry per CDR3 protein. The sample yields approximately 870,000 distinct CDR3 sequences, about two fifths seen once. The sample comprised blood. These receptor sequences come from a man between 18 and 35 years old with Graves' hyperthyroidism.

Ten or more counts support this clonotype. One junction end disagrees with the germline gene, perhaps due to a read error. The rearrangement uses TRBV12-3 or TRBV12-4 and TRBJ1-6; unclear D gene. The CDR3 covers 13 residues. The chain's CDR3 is CASSLGSNSPLHF. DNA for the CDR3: TGTGCCAGCAGCTTAGGAAGTAATTCACCCCTCCACTTT.

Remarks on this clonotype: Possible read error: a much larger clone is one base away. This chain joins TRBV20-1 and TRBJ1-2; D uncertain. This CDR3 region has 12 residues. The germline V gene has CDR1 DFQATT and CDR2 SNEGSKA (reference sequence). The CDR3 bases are TGCAGTGCCGGAGAGGGCTTGGAGGGCTACGCCTTC. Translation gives CSAGEGLEGYAF.

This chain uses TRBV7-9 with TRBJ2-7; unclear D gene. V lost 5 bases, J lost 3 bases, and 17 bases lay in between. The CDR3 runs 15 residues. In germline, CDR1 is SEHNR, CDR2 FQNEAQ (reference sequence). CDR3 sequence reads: CASSIRSHTLYEQYF. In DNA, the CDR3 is TGTGCCAGCAGCATCCGATCCCACACCCTCTACGAGCAGTACTTC.

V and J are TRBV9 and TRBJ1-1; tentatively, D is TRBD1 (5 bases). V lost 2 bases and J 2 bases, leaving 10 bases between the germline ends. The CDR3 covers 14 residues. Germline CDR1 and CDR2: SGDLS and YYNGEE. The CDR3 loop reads CASSVERTNTEAFF. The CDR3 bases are TGTGCCAGCAGCGTGGAGCGGACAAACACTGAAGCTTTCTTT.

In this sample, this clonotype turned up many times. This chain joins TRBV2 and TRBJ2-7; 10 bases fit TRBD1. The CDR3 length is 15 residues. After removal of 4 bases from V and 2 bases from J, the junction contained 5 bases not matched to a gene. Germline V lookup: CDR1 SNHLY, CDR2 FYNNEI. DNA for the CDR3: TGTGCCAGCAGTGTAGGACAGGGGGGCACCTACGAGCAGTACTTC. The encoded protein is CASSVGQGGTYEQYF.

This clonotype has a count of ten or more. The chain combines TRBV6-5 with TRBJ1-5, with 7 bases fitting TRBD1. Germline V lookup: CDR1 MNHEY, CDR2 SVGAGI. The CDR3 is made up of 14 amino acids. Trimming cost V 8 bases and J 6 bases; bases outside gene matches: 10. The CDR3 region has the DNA TGTGCCAGCGCGACAGGGACGGTGAGTCAGCCCCAGCATTTT. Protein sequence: CASATGTVSQPQHF.

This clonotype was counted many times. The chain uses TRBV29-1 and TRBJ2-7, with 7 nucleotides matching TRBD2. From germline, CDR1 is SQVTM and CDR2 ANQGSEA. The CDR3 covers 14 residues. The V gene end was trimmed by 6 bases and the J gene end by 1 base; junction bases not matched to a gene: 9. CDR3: CSVRPSGVSYEQYF. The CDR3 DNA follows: TGCAGCGTGCGGCCCAGCGGGGTATCCTACGAGCAGTACTTC.

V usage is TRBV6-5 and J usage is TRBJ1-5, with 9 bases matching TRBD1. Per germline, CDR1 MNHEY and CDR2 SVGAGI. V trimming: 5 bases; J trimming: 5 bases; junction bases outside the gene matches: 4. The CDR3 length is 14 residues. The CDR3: CASSVTGGHQPQHF. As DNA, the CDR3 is TGTGCCAGCAGTGTAACAGGGGGCCATCAGCCCCAGCATTTT.

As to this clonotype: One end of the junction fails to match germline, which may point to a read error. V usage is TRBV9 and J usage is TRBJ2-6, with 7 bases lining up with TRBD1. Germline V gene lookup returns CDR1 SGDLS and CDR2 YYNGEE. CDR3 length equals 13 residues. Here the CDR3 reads CASSVVEGATEAF. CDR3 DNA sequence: TGTGCCAGCAGCGTAGTCGAGGGGGCTACTGAAGCTTTC.

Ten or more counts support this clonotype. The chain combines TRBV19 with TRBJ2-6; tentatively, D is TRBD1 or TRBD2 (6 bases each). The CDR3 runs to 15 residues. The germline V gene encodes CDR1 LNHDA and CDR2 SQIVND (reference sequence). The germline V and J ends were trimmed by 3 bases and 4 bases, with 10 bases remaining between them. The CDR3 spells CASSMRGVGANVLTF. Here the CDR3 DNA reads TGTGCCAGTAGTATGAGGGGGGTCGGGGCCAACGTCCTGACTTTC.

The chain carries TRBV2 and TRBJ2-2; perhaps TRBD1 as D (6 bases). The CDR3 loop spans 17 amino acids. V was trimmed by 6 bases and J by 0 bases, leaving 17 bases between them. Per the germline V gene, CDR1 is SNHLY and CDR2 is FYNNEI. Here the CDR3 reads CASRQQGWFSNTGELFF. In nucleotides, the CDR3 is TGTGCCAGCAGACAACAGGGTTGGTTTTCGAACACCGGGGAGCTGTTTTTT.

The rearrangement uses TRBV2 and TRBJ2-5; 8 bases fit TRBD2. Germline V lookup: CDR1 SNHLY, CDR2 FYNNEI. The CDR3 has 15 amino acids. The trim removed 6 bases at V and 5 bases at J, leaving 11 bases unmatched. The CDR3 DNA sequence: TGTGCCAGCAGCAAAATAACTAGCGGCCCGGAGACCCAGTACTTC. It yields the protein CASSKITSGPETQYF.

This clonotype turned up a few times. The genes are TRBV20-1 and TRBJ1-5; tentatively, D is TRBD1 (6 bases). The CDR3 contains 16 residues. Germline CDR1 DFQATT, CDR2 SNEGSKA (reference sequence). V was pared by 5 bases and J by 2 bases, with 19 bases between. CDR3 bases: TGCAGTGCTCAAAGGGAGGGGGTAATGCGCAATCAGCCCCAGCATTTT. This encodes CSAQREGVMRNQPQHF.

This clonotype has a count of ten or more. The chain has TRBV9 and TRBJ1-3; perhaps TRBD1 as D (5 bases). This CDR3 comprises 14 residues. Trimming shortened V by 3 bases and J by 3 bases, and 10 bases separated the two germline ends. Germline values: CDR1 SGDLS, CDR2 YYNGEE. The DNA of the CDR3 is TGTGCCAGCAGCGGAGGGACTGGTGGAAACACCATATATTTT. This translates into CASSGGTGGNTIYF.

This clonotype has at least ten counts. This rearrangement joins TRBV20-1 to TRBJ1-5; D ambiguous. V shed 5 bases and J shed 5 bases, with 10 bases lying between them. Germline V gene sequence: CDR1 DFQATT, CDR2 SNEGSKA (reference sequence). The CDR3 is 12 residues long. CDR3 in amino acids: CSASYSDQPQHF. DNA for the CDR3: TGCAGTGCTTCATACTCAGATCAGCCCCAGCATTTT.

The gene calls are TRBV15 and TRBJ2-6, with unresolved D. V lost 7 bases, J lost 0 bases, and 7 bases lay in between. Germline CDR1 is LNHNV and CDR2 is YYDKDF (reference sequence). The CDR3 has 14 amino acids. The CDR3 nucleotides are TGTGCCACCAAAGGAGTCTCTGGGGCCAACGTCCTGACTTTC. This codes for CATKGVSGANVLTF.

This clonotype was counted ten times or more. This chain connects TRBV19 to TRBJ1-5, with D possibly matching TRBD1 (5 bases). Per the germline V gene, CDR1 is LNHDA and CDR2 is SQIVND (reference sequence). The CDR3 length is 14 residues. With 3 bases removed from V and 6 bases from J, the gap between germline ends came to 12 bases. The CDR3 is CASSMAGNSQPQHF. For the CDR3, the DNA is TGTGCCAGTAGTATGGCAGGGAACTCTCAGCCCCAGCATTTT.

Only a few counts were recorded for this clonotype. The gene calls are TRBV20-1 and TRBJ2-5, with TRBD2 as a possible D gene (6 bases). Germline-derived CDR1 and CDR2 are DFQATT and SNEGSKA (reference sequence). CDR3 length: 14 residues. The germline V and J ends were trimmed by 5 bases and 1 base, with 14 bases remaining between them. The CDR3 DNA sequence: TGCAGTGCTCTAGTTAGCGGTCCCCAAGAGACCCAGTACTTC. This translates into CSALVSGPQETQYF.

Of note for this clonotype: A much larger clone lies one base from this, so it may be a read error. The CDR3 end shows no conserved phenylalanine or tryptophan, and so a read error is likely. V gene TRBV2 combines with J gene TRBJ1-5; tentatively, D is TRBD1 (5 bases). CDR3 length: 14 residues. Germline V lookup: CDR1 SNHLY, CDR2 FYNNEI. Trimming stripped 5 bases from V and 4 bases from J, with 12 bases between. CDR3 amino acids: CASSQGAPNQPQHL. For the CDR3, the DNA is TGTGCCAGCAGTCAAGGGGCTCCAAATCAGCCCCAGCATCTT.

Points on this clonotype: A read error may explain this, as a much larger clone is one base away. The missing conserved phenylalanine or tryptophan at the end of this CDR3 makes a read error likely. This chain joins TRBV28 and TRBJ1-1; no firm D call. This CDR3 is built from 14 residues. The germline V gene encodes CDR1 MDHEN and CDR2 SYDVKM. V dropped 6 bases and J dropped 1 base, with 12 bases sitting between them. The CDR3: CASSPASWNTEAFS. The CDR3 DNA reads TGTGCCAGCAGCCCTGCATCGTGGAACACTGAAGCTTTCTCT.

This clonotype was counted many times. Here the CDR3 DNA reads TGTGCCAGCAGTGGGGGCCATGAAAAACTGTTTTTT. It encodes CASSGGHEKLFF. The V gene is TRBV11-2, the J gene TRBJ1-4, with a tentative D call TRBD1 (6 bases). Germline V gene lookup returns CDR1 SGHAT and CDR2 FQNNGV. The CDR3 contains 12 residues. Deletions cut 6 bases from V and 6 bases from J, with 8 bases between.

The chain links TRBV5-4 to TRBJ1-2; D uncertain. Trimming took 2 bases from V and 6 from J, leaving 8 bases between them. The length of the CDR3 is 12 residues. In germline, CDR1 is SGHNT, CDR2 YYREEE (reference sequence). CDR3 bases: TGTGCCAGCAGCTTAACAAACCATGGCTACACCTTC. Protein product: CASSLTNHGYTF.

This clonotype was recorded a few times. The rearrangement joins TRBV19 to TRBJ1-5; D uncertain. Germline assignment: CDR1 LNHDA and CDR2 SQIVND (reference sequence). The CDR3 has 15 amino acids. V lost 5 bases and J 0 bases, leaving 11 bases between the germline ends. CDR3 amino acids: CASSLVDYSNQPQHF. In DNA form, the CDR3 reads TGTGCCAGTAGTCTCGTGGACTATAGCAATCAGCCCCAGCATTTT.

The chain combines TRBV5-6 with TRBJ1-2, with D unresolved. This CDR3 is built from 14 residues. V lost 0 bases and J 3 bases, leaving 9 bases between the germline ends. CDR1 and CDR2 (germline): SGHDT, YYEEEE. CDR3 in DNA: TGTGCCAGCAGCTTGGGGGAGGTGGACTATGGCTACACCTTC. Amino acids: CASSLGEVDYGYTF.

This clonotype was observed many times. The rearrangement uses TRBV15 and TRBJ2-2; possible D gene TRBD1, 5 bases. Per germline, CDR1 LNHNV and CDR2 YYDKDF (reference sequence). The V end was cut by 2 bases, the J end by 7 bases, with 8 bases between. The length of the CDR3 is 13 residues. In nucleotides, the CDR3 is TGTGCCACCAGCAGACCTGACAGCGGGGAGCTGTTTTTT. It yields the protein CATSRPDSGELFF.

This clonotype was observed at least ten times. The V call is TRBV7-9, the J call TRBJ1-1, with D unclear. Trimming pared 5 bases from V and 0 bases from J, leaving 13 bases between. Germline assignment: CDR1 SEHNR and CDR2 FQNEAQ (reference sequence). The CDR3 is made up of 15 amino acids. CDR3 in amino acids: CASSPGRKMNTEAFF. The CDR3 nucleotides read TGTGCCAGCAGCCCCGGACGGAAAATGAACACTGAAGCTTTCTTT.